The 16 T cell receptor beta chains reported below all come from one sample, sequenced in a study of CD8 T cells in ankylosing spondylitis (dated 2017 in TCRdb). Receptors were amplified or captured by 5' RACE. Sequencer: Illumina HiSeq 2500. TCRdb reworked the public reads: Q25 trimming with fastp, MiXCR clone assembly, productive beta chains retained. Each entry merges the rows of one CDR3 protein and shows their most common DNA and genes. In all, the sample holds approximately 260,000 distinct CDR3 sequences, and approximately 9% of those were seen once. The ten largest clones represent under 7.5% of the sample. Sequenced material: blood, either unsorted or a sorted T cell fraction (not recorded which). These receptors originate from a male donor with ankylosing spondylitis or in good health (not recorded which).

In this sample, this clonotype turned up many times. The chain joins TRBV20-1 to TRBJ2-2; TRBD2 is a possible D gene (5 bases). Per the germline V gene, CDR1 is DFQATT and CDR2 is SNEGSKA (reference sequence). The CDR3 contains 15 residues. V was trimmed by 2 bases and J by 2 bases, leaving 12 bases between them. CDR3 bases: TGCAGTGCTAGACCTTACCCGGGAAACACCGGGGAGCTGTTTTTT. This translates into CSARPYPGNTGELFF.

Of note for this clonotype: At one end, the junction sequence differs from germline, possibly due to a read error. The CDR3 region is CASSSSFREETDTQCF. CDR3 bases: TGTGCCAGCAGCTCCTCGTTCCGGGAGGAGACAGATACGCAGTGTTTT. The chain joins TRBV7-8 to TRBJ2-3; 7 bases fit TRBD2. The V gene's germline CDR1 is SGHVS and CDR2 FQNEAQ. This CDR3 spans 16 amino acids.

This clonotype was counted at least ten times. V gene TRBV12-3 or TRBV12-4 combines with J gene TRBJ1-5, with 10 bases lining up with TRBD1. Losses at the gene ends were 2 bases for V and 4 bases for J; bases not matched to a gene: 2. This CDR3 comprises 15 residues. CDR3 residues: CASSLPGQGNQPQHF. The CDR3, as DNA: TGTGCCAGCAGTTTACCGGGACAGGGGAATCAGCCCCAGCATTTT.

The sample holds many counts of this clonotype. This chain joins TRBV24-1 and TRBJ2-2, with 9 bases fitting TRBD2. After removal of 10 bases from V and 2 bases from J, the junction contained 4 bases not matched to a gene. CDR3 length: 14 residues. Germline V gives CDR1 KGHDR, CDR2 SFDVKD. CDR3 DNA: TGTGCCACAGCCGGGACTAGCAACACCGGGGAGCTGTTTTTT. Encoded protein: CATAGTSNTGELFF.

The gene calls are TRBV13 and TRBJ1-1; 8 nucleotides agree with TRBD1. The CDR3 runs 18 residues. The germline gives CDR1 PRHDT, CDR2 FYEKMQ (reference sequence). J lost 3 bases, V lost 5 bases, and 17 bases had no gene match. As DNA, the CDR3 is TGTGCCAGCAGCCCTCCCCAGGTCAGGGGGCTTAGGGACACTGAAGCTTTCTTT. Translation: CASSPPQVRGLRDTEAFF. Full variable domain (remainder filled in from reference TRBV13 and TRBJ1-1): AAGVIQSPRHLIKEKRETATLKCYPIPRHDTVYWYQQGPGQDPQFLISFYEKMQSDKGSIPDRFSAQQFSDYHSELNMSSLELGDSALYFCASSPPQVRGLRDTEAFFGQGTRLTVV.

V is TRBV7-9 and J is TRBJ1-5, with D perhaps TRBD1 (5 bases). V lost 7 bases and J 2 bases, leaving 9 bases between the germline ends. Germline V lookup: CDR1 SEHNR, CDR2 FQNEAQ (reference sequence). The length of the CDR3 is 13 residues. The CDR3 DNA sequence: TGTGCCAGCAATCGGGACGGCAATCAGCCCCAGCATTTT. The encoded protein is CASNRDGNQPQHF. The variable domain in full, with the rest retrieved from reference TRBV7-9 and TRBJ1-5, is DTGVSQNPRHKITKRGQNVTFRCDPISEHNRLYWYRQTLGQGPEFLTYFQNEAQLEKSRLLSDRFSAERPKGSFSTLEIQRTEQGDSAMYLCASNRDGNQPQHFGDGTRLSIL.

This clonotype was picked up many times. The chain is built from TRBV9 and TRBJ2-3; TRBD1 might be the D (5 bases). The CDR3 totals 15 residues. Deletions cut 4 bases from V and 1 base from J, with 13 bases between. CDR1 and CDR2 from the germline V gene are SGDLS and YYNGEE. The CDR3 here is CASSPTGARTDTQYF. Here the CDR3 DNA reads TGTGCCAGCAGCCCCACAGGTGCCCGCACAGATACGCAGTATTTT. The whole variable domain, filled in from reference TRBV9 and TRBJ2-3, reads DSGVTQTPKHLITATGQRVTLRCSPRSGDLSVYWYQQSLDQGLQFLIQYYNGEERAKGNILERFSAQQFPDLHSELNLSSLELGDSALYFCASSPTGARTDTQYFGPGTRLTVL.

CDR3 DNA: TGTGCCAGCAGTCGGCCCCCGGGCGGGATGAACTATGGCTACACCTTC. Its protein is CASSRPPGGMNYGYTF. The chain recombines TRBV6-2 or TRBV6-3 with TRBJ1-2; D is undetermined. Germline assignment: CDR1 MNHEY and CDR2 SVGEGT. V dropped 5 bases and J dropped 2 bases, with 18 bases sitting between them. This CDR3 is 16 amino acids long.

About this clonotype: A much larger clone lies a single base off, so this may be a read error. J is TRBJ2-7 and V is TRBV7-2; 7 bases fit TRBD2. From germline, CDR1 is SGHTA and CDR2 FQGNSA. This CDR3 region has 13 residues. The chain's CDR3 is CAGSLAREYEQYF. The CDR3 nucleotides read TGTGCCGGCAGCTTAGCGCGGGAGTACGAGCAGTACTTC. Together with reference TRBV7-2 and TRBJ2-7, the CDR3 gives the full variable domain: GAGVSQSPSNKVTEKGKDVELRCDPISGHTALYWYRQSLGQGLEFLIYFQGNSAPDKSGLPSDRFSAERTGGSVSTLTIQRTQQEDSAVYLCAGSLAREYEQYFGPGTRLTVT.

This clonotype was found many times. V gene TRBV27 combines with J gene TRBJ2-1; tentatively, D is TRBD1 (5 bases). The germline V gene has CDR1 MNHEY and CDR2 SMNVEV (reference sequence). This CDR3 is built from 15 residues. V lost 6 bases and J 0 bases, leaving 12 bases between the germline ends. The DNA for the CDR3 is TGTGCCAGCAGCTTTGGACAAAGCTCCTACAATGAGCAGTTCTTC. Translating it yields CASSFGQSSYNEQFF.

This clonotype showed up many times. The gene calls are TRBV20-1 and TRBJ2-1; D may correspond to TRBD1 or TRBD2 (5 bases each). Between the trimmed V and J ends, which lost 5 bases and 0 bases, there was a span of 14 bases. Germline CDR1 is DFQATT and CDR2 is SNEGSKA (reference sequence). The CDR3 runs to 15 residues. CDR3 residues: CSAADWGDSYNEQFF. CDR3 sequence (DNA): TGCAGTGCTGCGGACTGGGGCGACTCCTACAATGAGCAGTTCTTC.

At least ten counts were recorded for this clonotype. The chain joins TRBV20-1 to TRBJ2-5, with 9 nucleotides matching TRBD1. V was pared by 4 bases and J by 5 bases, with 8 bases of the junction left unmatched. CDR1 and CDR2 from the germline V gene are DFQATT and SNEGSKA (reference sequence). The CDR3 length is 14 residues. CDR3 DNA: TGCAGTGCTAAACCCGGGACAGGGTCCGAGACCCAGTACTTC. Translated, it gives CSAKPGTGSETQYF.

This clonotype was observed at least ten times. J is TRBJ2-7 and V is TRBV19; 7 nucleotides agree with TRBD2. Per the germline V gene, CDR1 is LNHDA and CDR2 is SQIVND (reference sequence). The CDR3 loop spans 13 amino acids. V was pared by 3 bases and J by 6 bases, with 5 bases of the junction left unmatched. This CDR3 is CASSIRAGSEQYF. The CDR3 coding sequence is TGTGCCAGTAGTATCCGAGCGGGAAGCGAGCAGTACTTC. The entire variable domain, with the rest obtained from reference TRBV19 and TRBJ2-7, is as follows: DGGITQSPKYLFRKEGQNVTLSCEQNLNHDAMYWYRQDPGQGLRLIYYSQIVNDFQKGDIAEGYSVSREKKESFPLTVTSAQKNPTAFYLCASSIRAGSEQYFGPGTRLTVT.

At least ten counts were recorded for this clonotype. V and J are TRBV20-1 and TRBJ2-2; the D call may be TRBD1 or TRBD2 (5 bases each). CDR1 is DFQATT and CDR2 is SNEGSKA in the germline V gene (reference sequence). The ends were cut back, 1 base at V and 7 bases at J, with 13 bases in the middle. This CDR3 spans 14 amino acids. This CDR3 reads CSARGAGSSGELFF. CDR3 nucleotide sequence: TGCAGTGCTAGAGGGGCAGGGAGTAGCGGGGAGCTGTTTTTT.

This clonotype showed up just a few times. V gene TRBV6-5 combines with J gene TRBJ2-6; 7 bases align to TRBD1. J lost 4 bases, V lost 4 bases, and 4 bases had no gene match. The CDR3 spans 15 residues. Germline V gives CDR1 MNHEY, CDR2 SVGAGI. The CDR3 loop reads CASSLDRAGANVLTF. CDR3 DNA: TGTGCCAGCAGTTTAGACAGGGCCGGGGCCAACGTCCTGACTTTC.

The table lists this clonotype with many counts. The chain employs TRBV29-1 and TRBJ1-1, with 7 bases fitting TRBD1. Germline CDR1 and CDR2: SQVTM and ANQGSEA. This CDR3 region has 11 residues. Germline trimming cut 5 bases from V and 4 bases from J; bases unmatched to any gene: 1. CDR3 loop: CSVNRGTEAFF. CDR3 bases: TGCAGCGTTAACAGGGGCACTGAAGCTTTCTTT. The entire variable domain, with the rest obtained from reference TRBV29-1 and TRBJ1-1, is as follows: SAVISQKPSRDICQRGTSLTIQCQVDSQVTMMFWYRQQPGQSLTLIATANQGSEATYESGFVIDKFPISRPNLTFSTLTVSNMSPEDSSIYLCSVNRGTEAFFGQGTRLTVV.